The 23 T cell receptor beta chains below come from one sample, sequenced in a study of control samples from healthy donors and cancer patients. Clones were read by immunoSEQ multiplex PCR, and TCRdb kept only the in-frame ones, dropping some. In the table there are 120,000 or so clones, approximately 92% of which are singletons. The sequenced sample consisted of PBMCs. The source is an elderly man with head and neck cancer.

The chain combines TRBV9 with TRBJ1-6, with 7 bases fitting TRBD1. J gave up 11 bases and V 4 bases, and 9 bases lay outside the gene matches. CDR1 and CDR2 (germline): SGDLS, YYNGEE. The CDR3 is 14 amino acids. This CDR3 reads CASSFSTGRAPLHF. CDR3 sequence (DNA): TGTGCCAGCAGCTTCTCGACAGGGAGAGCACCCCTCCACTTT.

V is TRBV18 and J is TRBJ1-1; TRBD1 is a possible D gene (6 bases). In germline, CDR1 is KGHSH, CDR2 LQKENI. This CDR3 is 16 amino acids long. V shed 3 bases and J shed 1 base, with 15 bases lying between them. DNA for the CDR3: TGTGCCAGCTCACCTACTTCCCAGGGGACGAACACTGAAGCTTTCTTT. This encodes CASSPTSQGTNTEAFF.

The chain uses TRBV18 and TRBJ2-5, with D possibly being TRBD1 or TRBD2 (5 bases each). Germline lookup yields CDR1 KGHSH and CDR2 LQKENI. V gave up 4 bases and J gave up 6 bases, with 18 bases separating them. The CDR3 loop spans 15 amino acids. The CDR3 region has the DNA TGTGCCAGCTCACTCGTGGGACCTGGAGGAAAGACCCAGTACTTC. Encoded protein: CASSLVGPGGKTQYF.

This clone was seen a few times. V usage is TRBV18 and J usage is TRBJ2-2; D remains unclear. This CDR3 has 16 residues. Germline V gene sequence: CDR1 KGHSH, CDR2 LQKENI. V was pared by 5 bases and J by 0 bases, with 13 bases between. CDR3: CASSSVRLANTGELFF. CDR3 coding DNA: TGTGCCAGCTCATCGGTCCGCCTAGCGAACACCGGGGAGCTGTTTTTT.

The V gene is TRBV2, the J gene TRBJ1-2; TRBD1 matches 9 bases. The V segment lost 1 base and the J segment 4 bases; nucleotides outside the gene matches: 4. There are 15 residues in the CDR3. Germline CDR1 and CDR2: SNHLY and FYNNEI. As DNA, the CDR3 is TGTGCCAGCAGTGAAGGGGGACAGGGAGTCTATGGCTACACCTTC. This encodes CASSEGGQGVYGYTF.

V and J are TRBV5-1 and TRBJ1-1, with D perhaps matching TRBD1 (6 bases). V gave up 5 bases and J gave up 3 bases, with 11 bases separating them. Germline V CDR1 and CDR2: SGHRS, YFSETQ. The CDR3 is made up of 13 amino acids. CDR3 region: CASSTGRDTEAFF. CDR3 DNA: TGCGCCAGCAGTACAGGGAGGGACACTGAAGCTTTCTTT. Combining the CDR3 with reference TRBV5-1 and TRBJ1-1 gives the whole variable domain KAGVTQTPRYLIKTRGQQVTLSCSPISGHRSVSWYQQTPGQGLQFLFEYFSETQRNKGNFPGRFSGRQFSNSRSEMNVSTLELGDSALYLCASSTGRDTEAFFGQGTRLTVV.

The V gene is TRBV6-5, the J gene TRBJ1-3; D is unclear. V was cut by 7 bases and J by 0 bases, with 7 bases left in between. This CDR3 has 13 residues. Germline V gene sequence: CDR1 MNHEY, CDR2 SVGAGI. CDR3 in DNA: TGTGCCAGCACCCCAGACTCTGGAAACACCATATATTTT. This sequence encodes CASTPDSGNTIYF.

The CDR3 region has the DNA TGCGCCAGCAGCTTGGCCGGGTCGGCCACTGAAGCTTTCTTT. Translation gives CASSLAGSATEAFF. V and J are TRBV5-1 and TRBJ1-1; D ambiguous. Germline CDR1 and CDR2: SGHRS and YFSETQ. The CDR3 contains 14 residues. V gave up 0 bases and J gave up 4 bases, with 10 bases separating them.

The chain has TRBV5-1 and TRBJ2-7; D call uncertain. The CDR3 loop spans 12 amino acids. Germline V gene sequence: CDR1 SGHRS, CDR2 YFSETQ. Trimming cost V 2 bases and J 3 bases, with 6 bases left between them. CDR3 region: CASSFDFYEQYF. The DNA of the CDR3 is TGCGCCAGCAGCTTCGACTTCTACGAGCAGTACTTC.

This clone was seen a single time. As DNA, the CDR3 is TGTGCCAGCAGCTTAAGATCATTGGGACAGACATTGAACACTGAAGCTTTCTTT. As protein: CASSLRSLGQTLNTEAFF. This chain links TRBV7-2 with TRBJ1-1; the match to TRBD1 covers 7 bases. Germline V gives CDR1 SGHTA, CDR2 FQGNSA. The CDR3 extends over 18 amino acids. Losses at the gene ends were 2 bases for V and 0 bases for J; bases not matched to a gene: 12. Full variable domain (rest looked up from reference TRBV7-2 and TRBJ1-1): GAGVSQSPSNKVTEKGKDVELRCDPISGHTALYWYRQSLGQGLEFLIYFQGNSAPDKSGLPSDRFSAERTGGSVSTLTIQRTQQEDSAVYLCASSLRSLGQTLNTEAFFGQGTRLTVV.

The chain is built from TRBV11-3 and TRBJ1-6, with D maybe TRBD1 (6 bases). Germline assignment: CDR1 SGHNT and CDR2 YENEEA. The CDR3 is made up of 13 amino acids. V gave up 3 bases and J gave up 7 bases, with 7 bases separating them. The CDR3, as DNA: TGTGCCAGCAGCTTCACAGGGAATTCACCCCTCCACTTT. Protein product: CASSFTGNSPLHF. Full variable domain (outside the CDR3, taken from reference TRBV11-3 and TRBJ1-6): EAGVVQSPRYKIIEKKQPVAFWCNPISGHNTLYWYLQNLGQGPELLIRYENEEAVDDSQLPKDRFSAERLKGVDSTLKIQPAELGDSAVYLCASSFTGNSPLHFGNGTRLTVT.

The V gene is TRBV23-1, the J gene TRBJ1-4; D might be TRBD1 (5 bases). TRBV23-1 falls under the ORF class, with uncertain function. This CDR3 has 18 amino acids. The germline V and J ends were trimmed by 6 bases and 0 bases, with 20 bases remaining between them. The CDR3 sequence is CASSQNQGPGATNEKLFF. The CDR3 region has the DNA TGCGCCAGCAGCCAGAACCAGGGACCAGGTGCAACTAATGAAAAACTGTTTTTT.

This chain joins TRBV6-6 and TRBJ1-4; the D is unclear. The V gene's germline CDR1 is MNHNY and CDR2 SVGAGI (reference sequence). Trimming cost V 5 bases and J 7 bases, with 17 bases left between them. The CDR3 has 15 residues. CDR3 residues: CASSRTRGGGEKLFF. As DNA, the CDR3 is TGTGCCAGCAGTCGAACTCGGGGTGGAGGTGAAAAACTGTTTTTT.

The chain links TRBV5-1 to TRBJ2-7; 9 positions agree with TRBD1. Trimming at V came to 7 bases and at J to 11 bases, leaving 13 bases not matched to a gene. This CDR3 has 13 residues. Per germline, CDR1 SGHRS and CDR2 YFSETQ. CDR3 coding DNA: TGCGCCAGCGACTTAACCGGGGACAGGGCAGAGTACTTC. Its protein product is CASDLTGDRAEYF.

The rearrangement links TRBV19 to TRBJ2-3, with D hard to call. Germline V gives CDR1 LNHDA, CDR2 SQIVND (reference sequence). The CDR3 runs to 17 residues. Trimming took off 0 bases at V and 3 bases at J, with 16 bases between the two ends. Here the CDR3 DNA reads TGTGCCAGTAGTATAGATACGGGCCGGATCGGGACAGATACGCAGTATTTT. This gives the protein CASSIDTGRIGTDTQYF.

The CDR3 region is CASDRGNQETQYF. CDR3 coding DNA: TGCGCCAGCGACAGGGGGAACCAAGAGACCCAGTACTTC. The chain has TRBV5-1 and TRBJ2-5, with TRBD1 identical over 9 bases. Trimming cost V 7 bases and J 0 bases; bases outside gene matches: 1. This CDR3 spans 13 amino acids. The germline V gene encodes CDR1 SGHRS and CDR2 YFSETQ.

This chain links TRBV7-8 with TRBJ1-2; maybe TRBD1 (6 bases). Germline CDR1 reads SGHVS; CDR2 reads FQNEAQ. There are 12 residues in the CDR3. Trimming took off 7 bases at V and 4 bases at J, with 10 bases between the two ends. The CDR3 region has the DNA TGTGCCAGCACCCTGACAGGCTATGGCTACACCTTC. Translating it yields CASTLTGYGYTF. The full variable domain, its missing parts supplied by reference TRBV7-8 and TRBJ1-2, is GAGVSQSPRYKVAKRGQDVALRCDPISGHVSLFWYQQALGQGPEFLTYFQNEAQLDKSGLPSDRFFAERPEGSVSTLKIQRTQQEDSAVYLCASTLTGYGYTFGSGTRLTVV.

This rearrangement joins TRBV5-4 to TRBJ2-1, with D maybe TRBD2 (5 bases). Germline V gene data show CDR1 as SGHNT and CDR2 as YYREEE (reference sequence). V lost 0 bases and J lost 5, with 12 bases in between. The CDR3 length is 15 residues. CDR3 sequence (DNA): TGTGCCAGCAGCTTGGCAAGCGGACTCAACAATGAGCAGTTCTTC. This gives the protein CASSLASGLNNEQFF.

The chain recombines TRBV4-1 with TRBJ2-7; D call uncertain. Germline CDR1 reads MGHRA; CDR2 reads YSYEKL. The CDR3 is 14 amino acids. V lost 4 bases to trimming and J lost 0 bases, with 10 bases between them. The CDR3 DNA sequence: TGCGCCAGCAGCCCCCTTGCGCCCTCCTACGAGCAGTACTTC. It specifies CASSPLAPSYEQYF.

CDR3 in amino acids: CASSPKSGTGELFF. DNA of the CDR3: TGTGCCAGCTCACCGAAAAGCGGCACCGGGGAGCTGTTTTTT. The gene calls are TRBV18 and TRBJ2-2; tentative D call: TRBD2 (5 bases). V lost 3 bases and J 4 bases, leaving 9 bases between the germline ends. This CDR3 region has 14 residues. Germline assignment: CDR1 KGHSH and CDR2 LQKENI.

The genes are TRBV2 and TRBJ1-4, with 7 positions matching TRBD1. The CDR3 loop spans 16 amino acids. V lost 1 base, J lost 4 bases, and 6 bases stayed unmatched. The germline gives CDR1 SNHLY, CDR2 FYNNEI. In DNA, the CDR3 is TGTGCCAGCAGTGAAGGACAGGGAGGGGGTAATGAAAAACTGTTTTTT. Its translation: CASSEGQGGGNEKLFF.

V is TRBV30 and J is TRBJ1-2; D is undetermined. The germline gives CDR1 GTSNPN, CDR2 SVGIG (reference sequence). This CDR3 comprises 11 residues. Trimming pared 2 bases from V and 8 bases from J, leaving 9 bases between. For the CDR3, the DNA is TGTGCCTGGAGTCGGGCCTCCGGCTACACCTTC. Encoded protein: CAWSRASGYTF.

The chain couples TRBV12-2 to TRBJ2-7; the table's D call TRBD2 went unverified against the DNA. TRBV12-2 is a pseudogene segment. The CDR3 has 13 residues. The CDR3 bases are TGTGCAAGTCGCTCCCACGGGAGTTCCGAGCAGTACTTC. Translated, it gives CASRSHGSSEQYF.